Here is one TCR beta chain with its context. Its antigen is unknown. The sample is drawn from a study of cytomegalovirus exposure and HLA in healthy donors. The study's findings and limits: A later analysis reported that several of the most significant clusters appeared to be linked to common viral pathogens, among them Epstein-Barr virus. The likely explanation for a cluster of highly shared sequence variants was sequencing artifact.

Amplification used 60 Vbeta primers and 13 Jbeta primers. Here immunoSEQ multiplex PCR was the method, and the copy in TCRdb shows in-frame clones only, minus some. This sample has around 95,000 clones; about four fifths occur once, and the top ten carry approximately 3.7%. The CDR3 contains 13 residues. The germline V and J ends were trimmed by 3 bases and 4 bases, with 10 bases remaining between them. The germline V gene has CDR1 LNHDA and CDR2 SQIVND (reference sequence). The genes are TRBV19 and TRBJ2-7, with a weak D call TRBD1 (6 bases). The TCR was taken from a female donor in good health and CMV-seropositive. The sample consisted of PBMCs. The CDR3 DNA reads as TGTGCCAGTAGTATGGACAGAACGTACGAGCAGTACTTC. It encodes CASSMDRTYEQYF. The full variable domain, its missing parts supplied by reference TRBV19 and TRBJ2-7, is DGGITQSPKYLFRKEGQNVTLSCEQNLNHDAMYWYRQDPGQGLRLIYYSQIVNDFQKGDIAEGYSVSREKKESFPLTVTSAQKNPTAFYLCASSMDRTYEQYFGPGTRLTVT.